This T cell receptor (beta chain) is drawn from a study of T cell responses to AZD1222 COVID-19 vaccine (TCRdb year 2021). For the study in its entirety: AZD1222 recipients with second doses at about 4 weeks or about 12 weeks were pooled, because spike-specific TCR depth and breadth did not differ between schedules. TCR sequencing covered approximately 230 trial participants: some 210 given two doses of AZD1222 and around 26 given two doses of MenACWY control vaccine. Trial participants were enrolled by age into subgroups of 18-55, 56-69 and 70-plus years, and approximately 150, 30 and 60 TCR-sequenced participants, respectively, were included in these subgroups.

The CDR3 regions of human TCRbeta chains were analyzed by immunosequencing. The paper's processing steps were these. Repertoire TCRs were matched against a reference library of SARS-CoV-2-specific TCRs generated with the MIRA antigen-specificity platform. Breadth meant the fraction of unique TCRs that were SARS-CoV-2-associated, whereas depth meant the fraction of total T cells that were SARS-CoV-2-associated. Each spike-specific TCR was assigned to its reactive spike region and to a CD4 or CD8 class using the MIRA data. Log10-transformed breadth and depth values were compared by one-way ANOVA with Sidak's multiple comparisons tests. TCRdb provides this immuneACCESS table in a form limited to in-frame rearrangements. Some clones are lacking; in checked studies, under half of them reflect an unresolved V gene, and why the rest are absent is not known. The V and J calls and clone size come from that table; D and trimming were worked out from the DNA. The sample data list around 110,000 clones, and 75% to 90% of these were observed just once. The ten largest make up about 3% of the sample.

At the junction V is shortened by 1 base and J by 1 base; bases outside the gene matches: 6. As encoded in the germline V gene, CDR1 is LGHNA while CDR2 is YNFKEQ. The CDR3 goes from the cysteine to the phenylalanine over 16 residues. This entry keeps only the CDR3 DNA: 48 bases, framed from base 1. Overall study results and their limits: The vaccine-associated CD4 TCRs covered the entire spike protein, and the dominant responses fell in regions 160-218 and 743-854. After two AZD1222 doses, spike-specific TCR breadth and depth were significantly higher than at day 0 and than in MenACWY recipients. In the small 56-69-year group, the increase in depth fell short of significance, most likely because of low power. Conclusions about previously exposed vaccinees are limited, since just 5 or 6 AZD1222 recipients were seropositive for SARS-CoV-2 at baseline. Reportedly, almost half of the unique spike-specific TCRs recognized epitopes lying outside the regions that are mutated in the B.1.351 and B.1.1.7 variants. Because no samples from the day 14 peak response were available, repertoires could be characterized only after the peak T cell response. Participants were mostly white British, with more females than males. The authors suggested clonal diversity may have been underestimated.

Only one count was recorded for this clone. Its antigen is currently not known. Per-base qualities were not stored, and no clone one base away is much larger. The time point label on this specimen signifies: baseline before first vaccination. Vaccinee samples were obtained from the UK trials COV001 and COV002, which included a single-blind randomized controlled phase 2/3 trial of AZD1222 (ChAdOx1 nCoV-19) in healthy adults. For TCRbeta chain sequencing, PBMC samples from trial participants were taken at day 0 and at day 28 after the second dose. This chain joins TRBV4-2 to TRBJ2-5; 7 of the junction bases match TRBD2. The sequence was collected from an adult in good health. The material was peripheral blood, obtained on day 0 of AZD1222 vaccination. The sequenced DNA: TGTGCCAGCAGCCAAGCTGGGGAGGGCCTCCAAGAGACCCAGTACTTC. Protein translation: CASSQAGEGLQETQYF.